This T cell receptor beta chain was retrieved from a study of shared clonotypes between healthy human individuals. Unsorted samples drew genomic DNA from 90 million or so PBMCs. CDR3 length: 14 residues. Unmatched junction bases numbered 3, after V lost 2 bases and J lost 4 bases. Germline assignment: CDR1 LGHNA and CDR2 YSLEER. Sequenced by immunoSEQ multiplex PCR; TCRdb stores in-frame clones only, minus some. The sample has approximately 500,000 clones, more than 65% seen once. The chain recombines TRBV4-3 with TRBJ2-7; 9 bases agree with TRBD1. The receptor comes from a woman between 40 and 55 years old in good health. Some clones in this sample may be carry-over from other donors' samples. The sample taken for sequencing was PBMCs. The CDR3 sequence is CASSQMDRGYEQYF. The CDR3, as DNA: TGCGCCAGCAGCCAAATGGACAGGGGATACGAGCAGTACTTC.